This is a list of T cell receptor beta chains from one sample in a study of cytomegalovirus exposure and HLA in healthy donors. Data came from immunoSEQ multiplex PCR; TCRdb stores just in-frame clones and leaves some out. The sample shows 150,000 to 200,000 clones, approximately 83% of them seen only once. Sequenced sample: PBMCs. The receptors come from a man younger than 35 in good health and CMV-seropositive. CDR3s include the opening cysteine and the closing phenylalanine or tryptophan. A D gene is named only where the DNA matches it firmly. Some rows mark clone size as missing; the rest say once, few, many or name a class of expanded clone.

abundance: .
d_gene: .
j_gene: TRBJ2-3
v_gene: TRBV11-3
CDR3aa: CASSQDTPDTQYF
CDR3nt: TGTGCCAGCAGCCAGGACACCCCAGATACGCAGTATTTT

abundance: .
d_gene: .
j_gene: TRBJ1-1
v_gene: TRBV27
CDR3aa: CASRLGKSNTEAFF
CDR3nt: TGTGCCAGCAGACTGGGCAAATCGAACACTGAAGCTTTCTTT

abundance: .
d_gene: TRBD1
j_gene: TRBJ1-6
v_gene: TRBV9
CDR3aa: CASSVGGQGALGNSPLHF
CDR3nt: TGTGCCAGCAGCGTCGGGGGACAGGGGGCGTTGGGTAATTCACCCCTCCACTTT

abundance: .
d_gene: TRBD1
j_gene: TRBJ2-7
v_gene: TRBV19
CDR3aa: CASSKPTGKNEQYF
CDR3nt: TGTGCCAGTAGTAAACCGACAGGGAAAAACGAGCAGTACTTC

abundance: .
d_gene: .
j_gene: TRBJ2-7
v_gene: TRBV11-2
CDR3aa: CASSFGQGVYEQYF
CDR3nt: TGTGCCAGCAGCTTTGGGCAGGGTGTTTACGAGCAGTACTTC

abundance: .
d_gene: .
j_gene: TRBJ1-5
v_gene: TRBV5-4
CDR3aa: CASSLGGGNQPQHF
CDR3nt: TGTGCCAGCAGCTTGGGGGGGGGTAATCAGCCCCAGCATTTT

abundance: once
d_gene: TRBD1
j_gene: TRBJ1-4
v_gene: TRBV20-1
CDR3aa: CSAQGGKLFF
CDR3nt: TGCAGTGCCCAGGGGGGAAAACTGTTTTTT

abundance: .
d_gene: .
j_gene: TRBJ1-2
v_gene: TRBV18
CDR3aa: CASSPPGGNYGYTF
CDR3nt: TGTGCCAGCTCACCCCCGGGGGGCAACTATGGCTACACCTTC

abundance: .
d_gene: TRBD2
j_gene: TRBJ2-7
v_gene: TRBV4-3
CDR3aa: CASSQEVAGRPYEQYF
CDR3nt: TGCGCCAGCAGCCAAGAGGTAGCGGGGAGACCCTACGAGCAGTACTTC

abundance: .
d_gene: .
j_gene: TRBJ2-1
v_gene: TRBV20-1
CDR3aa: CSARFRDEQFF
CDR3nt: TGCAGTGCTAGATTCCGGGATGAGCAGTTCTTC

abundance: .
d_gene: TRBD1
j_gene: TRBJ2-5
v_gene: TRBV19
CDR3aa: CASSTRTGGRETQYF
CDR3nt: TGTGCCAGTAGTACCCGGACAGGGGGTCGAGAGACCCAGTACTTC

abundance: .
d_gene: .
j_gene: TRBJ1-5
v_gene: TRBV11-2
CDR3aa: CASPPGRGRRENQPQHF
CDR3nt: TGTGCCAGCCCTCCTGGGCGGGGACGGCGGGAAAATCAGCCCCAGCATTTT

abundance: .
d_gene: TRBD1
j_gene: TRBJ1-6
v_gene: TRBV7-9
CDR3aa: CSSSVMGQGTLHF
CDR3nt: TGTTCCAGCAGCGTTATGGGACAGGGCACCCTCCACTTT

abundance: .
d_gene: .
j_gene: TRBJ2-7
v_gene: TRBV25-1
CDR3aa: CASSVPLGGAYEQYF
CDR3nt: TGTGCCAGCAGTGTACCCCTCGGGGGAGCCTACGAGCAGTACTTC

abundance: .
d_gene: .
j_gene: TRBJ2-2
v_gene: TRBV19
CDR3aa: CASSIFLGLNTGELFF
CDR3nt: TGTGCCAGTAGCATATTTTTGGGCCTTAACACCGGGGAGCTGTTTTTT

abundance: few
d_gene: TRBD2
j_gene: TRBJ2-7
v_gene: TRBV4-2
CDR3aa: CASSQAAGGVYEQYF
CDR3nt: TGTGCCAGCAGCCAGGCTGCGGGGGGCGTCTACGAGCAGTACTTC

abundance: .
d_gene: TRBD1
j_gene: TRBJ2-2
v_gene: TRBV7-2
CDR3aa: CASSPPKGGLTGELFF
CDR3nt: TGTGCCAGCAGCCCCCCGAAAGGGGGCCTCACCGGGGAGCTGTTTTTT

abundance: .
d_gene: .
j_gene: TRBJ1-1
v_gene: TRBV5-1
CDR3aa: CASTSGGTEAFF
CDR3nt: TGCGCCAGCACCAGTGGCGGTACTGAAGCTTTCTTT

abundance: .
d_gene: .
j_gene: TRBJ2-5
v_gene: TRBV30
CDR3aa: CAWETAGGFAETQYF
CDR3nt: TGTGCCTGGGAGACGGCCGGAGGGTTTGCGGAGACCCAGTACTTC

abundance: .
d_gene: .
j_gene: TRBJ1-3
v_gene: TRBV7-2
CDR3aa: CASSLVTSGNTIYF
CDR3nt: TGTGCCAGCAGCTTAGTTACTTCCGGAAACACCATATATTTT

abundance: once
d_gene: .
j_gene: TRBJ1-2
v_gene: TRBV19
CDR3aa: CASSIDKQGSYYGYTF
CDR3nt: TGTGCCAGTAGTATAGATAAACAGGGTTCCTACTATGGCTACACCTTC

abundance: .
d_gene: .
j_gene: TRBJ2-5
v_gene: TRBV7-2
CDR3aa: CASSHDRLRETQYF
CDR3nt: TGTGCCAGCAGCCATGATAGATTGCGGGAGACCCAGTACTTC

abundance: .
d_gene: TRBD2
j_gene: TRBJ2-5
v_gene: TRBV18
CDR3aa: CASSRDYISETQYF
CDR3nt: TGTGCCAGCTCACGGGACTATATTTCGGAGACCCAGTACTTC

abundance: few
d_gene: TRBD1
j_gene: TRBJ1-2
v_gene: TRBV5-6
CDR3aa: CASHEGQYGYTF
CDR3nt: TGTGCCAGCCATGAGGGACAGTATGGCTACACCTTC

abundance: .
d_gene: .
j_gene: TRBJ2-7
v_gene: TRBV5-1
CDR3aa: CASSLPGQDYEQYF
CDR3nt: TGCGCCAGCAGCTTACCGGGACAAGACTACGAGCAGTACTTC

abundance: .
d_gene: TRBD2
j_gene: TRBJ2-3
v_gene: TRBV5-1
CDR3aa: CASSALAGVYTDTQYF
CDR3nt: TGCGCCAGCAGCGCTTTAGCGGGGGTCTACACAGATACGCAGTATTTT

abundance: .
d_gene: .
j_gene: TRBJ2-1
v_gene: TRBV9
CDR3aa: CASSVEPGHNNEQFF
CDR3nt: TGTGCCAGCAGCGTAGAGCCGGGACATAACAATGAGCAGTTCTTC

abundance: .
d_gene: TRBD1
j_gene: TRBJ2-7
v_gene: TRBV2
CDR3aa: CASSEPDEGQGSYEQYF
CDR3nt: TGTGCCAGCAGTGAACCGGATGAGGGACAGGGCTCCTACGAGCAGTACTTC

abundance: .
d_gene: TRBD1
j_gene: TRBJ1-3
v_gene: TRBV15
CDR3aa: CATSRDQRDRGLRFSGNTIYF
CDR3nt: TGTGCCACCAGCAGAGATCAACGGGACAGGGGACTCCGCTTCTCTGGAAACACCATATATTTT

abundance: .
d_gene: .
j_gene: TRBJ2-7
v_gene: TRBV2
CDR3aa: CASSEARTTSYEQYF
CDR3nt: TGTGCCAGCAGTGAAGCGCGGACTACCTCCTACGAGCAGTACTTC

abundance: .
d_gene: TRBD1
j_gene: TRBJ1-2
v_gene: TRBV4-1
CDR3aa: CASSLLGGTGINYGYTF
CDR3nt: TGCGCCAGCAGCCTACTAGGGGGGACAGGTATTAACTATGGCTACACCTTC

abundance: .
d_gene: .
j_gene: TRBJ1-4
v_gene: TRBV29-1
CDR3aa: CSAHGGDKLFF
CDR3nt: TGCAGCGCTCACGGGGGAGACAAACTGTTTTTT

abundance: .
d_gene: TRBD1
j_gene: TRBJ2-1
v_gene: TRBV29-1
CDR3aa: CSDRQGGNEQFF
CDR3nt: TGCAGCGACCGACAGGGGGGGAATGAGCAGTTCTTC

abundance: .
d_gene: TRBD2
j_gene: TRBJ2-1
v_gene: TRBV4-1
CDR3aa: CASSQTSGGQFF
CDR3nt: TGCGCCAGCAGCCAAACTAGCGGGGGTCAGTTCTTC

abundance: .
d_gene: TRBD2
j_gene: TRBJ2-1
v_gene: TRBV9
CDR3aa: CASSVGGSGGASYNEQFF
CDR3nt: TGTGCCAGCAGCGTAGGGGGTAGCGGGGGCGCCTCCTACAATGAGCAGTTCTTC

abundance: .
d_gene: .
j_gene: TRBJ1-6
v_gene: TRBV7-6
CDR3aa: CASSLGDYSPLHF
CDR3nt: TGTGCCAGCAGCTTAGGGGACTATTCACCCCTCCACTTT

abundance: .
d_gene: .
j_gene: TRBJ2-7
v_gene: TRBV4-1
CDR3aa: CASSLHVQSTYEQYF
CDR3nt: TGCGCCAGCAGCCTTCACGTTCAGTCCACCTACGAGCAGTACTTC

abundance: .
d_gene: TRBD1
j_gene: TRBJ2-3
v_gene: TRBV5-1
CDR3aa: CASSPGTAEPATQYF
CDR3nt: TGCGCCAGCAGCCCCGGGACAGCAGAACCAGCTACGCAGTATTTT

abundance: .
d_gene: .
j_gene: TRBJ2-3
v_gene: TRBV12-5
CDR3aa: CASGLVGDRGDTQYF
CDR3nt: TGTGCTAGTGGTTTGGTTGGGGATAGGGGTGATACGCAGTATTTT

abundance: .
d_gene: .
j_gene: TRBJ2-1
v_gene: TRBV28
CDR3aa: CASSQRTSSRGNEQFF
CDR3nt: TGTGCCAGCAGCCAGAGGACCTCCTCAAGGGGCAATGAGCAGTTCTTC

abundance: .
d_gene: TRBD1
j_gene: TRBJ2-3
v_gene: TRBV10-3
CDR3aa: CATTGTGVTDTQYF
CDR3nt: TGTGCCACGACCGGGACAGGGGTCACAGATACGCAGTATTTT

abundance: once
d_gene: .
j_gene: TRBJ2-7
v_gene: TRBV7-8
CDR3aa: CASSTPPHSSYEQYF
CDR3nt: TGTGCCAGCAGCACACCCCCCCACAGCTCCTACGAGCAGTACTTC

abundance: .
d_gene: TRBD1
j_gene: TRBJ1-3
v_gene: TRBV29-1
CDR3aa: CSVDRGGNTIYF
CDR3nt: TGCAGCGTTGACAGGGGGGGAAACACCATATATTTT

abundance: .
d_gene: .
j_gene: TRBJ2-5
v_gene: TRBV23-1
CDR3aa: CASSRPRDRVYQETQYF
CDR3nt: TGCGCCAGCAGTCGTCCCAGGGATAGGGTTTACCAAGAGACCCAGTACTTC

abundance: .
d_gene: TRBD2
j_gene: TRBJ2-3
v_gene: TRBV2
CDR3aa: CASGLERGAGDTQYF
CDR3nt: TGTGCCAGCGGGCTGGAGCGGGGGGCAGGGGATACGCAGTATTTT

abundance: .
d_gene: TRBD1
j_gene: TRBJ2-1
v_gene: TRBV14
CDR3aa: CASSQGTGPYNEQFF
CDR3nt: TGTGCCAGCAGCCAAGGGACAGGACCATACAATGAGCAGTTCTTC

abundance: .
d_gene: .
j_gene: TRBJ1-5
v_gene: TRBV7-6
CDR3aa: CASSLNERSESNQPQHF
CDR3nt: TGTGCCAGCAGCTTAAACGAACGAAGCGAAAGCAATCAGCCCCAGCATTTT

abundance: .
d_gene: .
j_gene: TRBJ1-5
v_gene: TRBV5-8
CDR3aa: CASSLGAQPQHF
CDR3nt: TGTGCCAGCAGCTTGGGAGCTCAGCCCCAGCATTTT

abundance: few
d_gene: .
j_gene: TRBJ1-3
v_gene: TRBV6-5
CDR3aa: CASSYLTGNSGNTIYF
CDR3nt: TGTGCCAGCAGTTATCTTACAGGAAACTCTGGAAACACCATATATTTT

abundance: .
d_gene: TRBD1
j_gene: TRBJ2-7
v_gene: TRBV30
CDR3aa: CAWSSTPQGWDSEQYF
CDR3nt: TGTGCCTGGAGTAGCACGCCACAGGGGTGGGATTCCGAGCAGTACTTC

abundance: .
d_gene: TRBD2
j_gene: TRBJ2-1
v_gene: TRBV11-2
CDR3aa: CASSLPLAGEHEQFF
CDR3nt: TGTGCCAGCAGCTTACCCCTAGCGGGGGAGCATGAGCAGTTCTTC

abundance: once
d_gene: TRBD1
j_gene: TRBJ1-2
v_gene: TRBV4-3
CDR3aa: CASSQGTAYGYTF
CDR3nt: TGCGCCAGCAGCCAGGGGACAGCGTATGGCTACACCTTC

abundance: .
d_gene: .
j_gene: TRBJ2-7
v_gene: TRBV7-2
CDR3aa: CASSPIHEQYF
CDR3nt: TGTGCCAGCAGCCCTATACACGAGCAGTACTTC

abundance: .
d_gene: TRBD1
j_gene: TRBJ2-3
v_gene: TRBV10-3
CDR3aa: CAIKLGGADTQYF
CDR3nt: TGTGCCATCAAATTAGGGGGCGCAGATACGCAGTATTTT

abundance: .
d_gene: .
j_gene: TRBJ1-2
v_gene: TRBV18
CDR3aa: CASSPMGQALANYGYTF
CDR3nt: TGTGCCAGCTCACCAATGGGGCAGGCCTTAGCTAACTATGGCTACACCTTC

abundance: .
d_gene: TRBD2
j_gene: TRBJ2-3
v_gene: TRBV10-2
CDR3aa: CASSQRGGDTQYF
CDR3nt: TGCGCCAGCAGTCAGCGGGGAGGAGATACGCAGTATTTT

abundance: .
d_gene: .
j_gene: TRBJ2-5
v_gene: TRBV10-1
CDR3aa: CASSDPGVGETQYF
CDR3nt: TGCGCCAGCAGTGACCCAGGGGTAGGGGAGACCCAGTACTTC

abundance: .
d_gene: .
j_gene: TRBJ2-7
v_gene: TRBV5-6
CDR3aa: CASSSGVGDEQYF
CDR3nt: TGTGCCAGCAGCTCAGGGGTCGGCGACGAGCAGTACTTC

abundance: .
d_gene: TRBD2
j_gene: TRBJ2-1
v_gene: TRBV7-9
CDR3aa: CASSLLAGGNYNEQFF
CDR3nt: TGTGCCAGCAGCTTACTAGCGGGGGGTAACTACAATGAGCAGTTCTTC

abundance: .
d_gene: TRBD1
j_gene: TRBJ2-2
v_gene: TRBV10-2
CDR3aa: CASSDRGNTGELFF
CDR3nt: TGCGCCAGCAGCGACAGGGGGAACACCGGGGAGCTGTTTTTT